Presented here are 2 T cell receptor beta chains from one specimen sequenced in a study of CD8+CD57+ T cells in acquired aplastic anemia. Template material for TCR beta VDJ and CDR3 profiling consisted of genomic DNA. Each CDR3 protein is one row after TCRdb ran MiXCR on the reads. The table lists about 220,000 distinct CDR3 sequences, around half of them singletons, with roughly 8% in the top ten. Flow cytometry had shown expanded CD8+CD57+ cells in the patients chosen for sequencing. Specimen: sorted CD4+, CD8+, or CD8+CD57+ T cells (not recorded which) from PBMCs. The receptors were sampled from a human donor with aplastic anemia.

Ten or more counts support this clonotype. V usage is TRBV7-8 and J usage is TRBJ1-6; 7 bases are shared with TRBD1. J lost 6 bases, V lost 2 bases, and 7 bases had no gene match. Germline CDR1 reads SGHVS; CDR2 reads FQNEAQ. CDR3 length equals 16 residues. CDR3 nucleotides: TGTGCCAGCAGCTTACAGGGGGTAGGAGCTAATTCACCCCTCCACTTT. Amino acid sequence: CASSLQGVGANSPLHF.

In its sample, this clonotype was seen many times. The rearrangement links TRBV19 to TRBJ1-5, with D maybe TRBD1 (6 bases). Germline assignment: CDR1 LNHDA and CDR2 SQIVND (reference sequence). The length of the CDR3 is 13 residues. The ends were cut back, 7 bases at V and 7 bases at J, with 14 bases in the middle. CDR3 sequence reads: CASTGVGVQPQHF. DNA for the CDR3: TGTGCCAGTACAGGGGTAGGAGTCCAGCCCCAGCATTTT.